Listed here are 17 T cell receptor beta chains from one sample, sequenced in a study of CD8+ T cells in alopecia areata. Sample treatment: oral pan-JAK inhibitor, 5-10 mg twice daily. Investigators isolated RNA and reverse transcribed it into cDNA to act as the sequencing template. Clones were sequenced by immunoSEQ multiplex PCR, and TCRdb holds only the in-frame ones, with some missing. The repertoire holds about 220,000 clones, approximately 57% seen once, with roughly 1.5% in the top ten. Source: CD4+ T cells sorted from blood, taken at week 4, from a patient treated with tofacitinib. Receptor source: a human donor with alopecia areata.

The chain has TRBV6-1 and TRBJ1-5; the D is unclear. Trimming removed 2 bases from V and 9 bases from J, with 20 bases in between. This CDR3 comprises 16 residues. Germline V gene data show CDR1 as MNHNS and CDR2 as SASEGT. The CDR3 DNA reads as TGTGCCAGCAGTGAATTAGGAGGAGGGAGTATGTGGCCCCAGCATTTT. Translating it yields CASSELGGGSMWPQHF.

This clone appeared a single time. This chain connects TRBV19 to TRBJ2-5; no clear D gene. Germline CDR1 is LNHDA and CDR2 is SQIVND (reference sequence). This CDR3 spans 14 amino acids. V lost 3 bases, J lost 3 bases, and 11 bases lay in between. CDR3 in DNA: TGTGCCAGTAGTATTTCAAATAGAAAAGAGACCCAGTACTTC. Translated: CASSISNRKETQYF.

This clone was seen only once. V usage is TRBV10-3 and J usage is TRBJ1-1; TRBD1 is a possible D gene (5 bases). This CDR3 has 14 amino acids. The germline V and J ends were trimmed by 7 bases and 1 base, with 13 bases remaining between them. Germline V gene lookup returns CDR1 ENHRY and CDR2 SYGVKD. The CDR3 loop is CAINLEGRNTEAFF. The CDR3, as DNA: TGTGCCATCAACCTGGAGGGGAGGAACACTGAAGCTTTCTTT.

The chain is built from TRBV4-3 and TRBJ2-7, with 7 bases that match TRBD1. Trimming cost V 2 bases and J 2 bases; bases outside gene matches: 9. Germline CDR1 LGHNA, CDR2 YSLEER. This CDR3 has 16 residues. The CDR3 loop reads CASSQSTGSGAYEQYF. The CDR3 DNA reads as TGCGCCAGCAGCCAATCGACAGGGTCCGGGGCCTACGAGCAGTACTTC.

The J gene is TRBJ2-5, the V gene TRBV7-2; weak D call: TRBD1 (6 bases). The CDR3 is 15 amino acids. Trimming cost V 1 base and J 5 bases, with 14 bases left between them. Looked up from germline, CDR1 is SGHTA and CDR2 is FQGNSA. The CDR3 DNA reads TGTGCCAGCAGCTTAGTATTAAGAGGGGGTGAGACCCAGTACTTC. Amino acids: CASSLVLRGGETQYF.

Only a few counts were recorded for this clone. J is TRBJ2-1 and V is TRBV5-1; D ambiguous. The V and J ends lost 0 bases and 9 bases respectively, with 7 bases between them. CDR3 size: 12 residues. Germline V gives CDR1 SGHRS, CDR2 YFSETQ. The CDR3 DNA is TGCGCCAGCAGCTTGGAGTTGGGTGAGCAGTTCTTC. Its translation: CASSLELGEQFF.

V and J are TRBV2 and TRBJ2-3, with D tentatively TRBD2 (5 bases). CDR1 is SNHLY and CDR2 is FYNNEI in the germline V gene. The CDR3 consists of 13 residues. V was cut by 3 bases and J by 5 bases, with 9 bases left in between. CDR3 nucleotide sequence: TGTGCCAGCAGTGACGGCGGAGGAGATACGCAGTATTTT. Encoded protein: CASSDGGGDTQYF.

The V call is TRBV5-1, the J call TRBJ2-1; 12 positions agree with TRBD2. The CDR3 sequence is 15 residues long. J lost 8 bases, V lost 4 bases, and 7 bases had no gene match. CDR1 is SGHRS and CDR2 is YFSETQ in the germline V gene. CDR3 DNA sequence: TGCGCCAGCAGCCTAGGGACTAGCGGGTCCGATGAGCAGTTCTTC. As protein: CASSLGTSGSDEQFF.

The chain has TRBV6-5 and TRBJ2-6; D gene unclear. The CDR3 totals 14 residues. V was pared by 6 bases and J by 4 bases, with 10 bases between. Germline lookup yields CDR1 MNHEY and CDR2 SVGAGI. This CDR3 reads CASRLVVGANVLTF. The CDR3 nucleotides are TGTGCCAGCAGACTGGTGGTAGGGGCCAACGTCCTGACTTTC.

V is TRBV29-1 and J is TRBJ2-1, with unresolved D. This CDR3 is 12 amino acids long. Germline assignment: CDR1 SQVTM and CDR2 ANQGSEA. V was cut by 7 bases and J by 6 bases, with 13 bases left in between. The CDR3 spells CSAIELSNEQFF. The CDR3 DNA follows: TGCAGCGCCATTGAGTTGTCCAATGAGCAGTTCTTC.

This clone was counted at least ten times. The chain employs TRBV27 and TRBJ1-6, with D possibly matching TRBD1 (6 bases). The V end lost 7 bases, the J end lost 7 bases, and 20 bases lay between the germline ends. The CDR3 is made up of 16 amino acids. CDR1 is MNHEY, CDR2 SMNVEV, per germline (reference sequence). The CDR3 region has the DNA TGTGCCAGCATCAGGCGCCCCGGGACATTAAATTCACCCCTCCACTTT. Translation gives CASIRRPGTLNSPLHF.

This chain joins TRBV5-6 and TRBJ1-1, with D maybe TRBD1 (5 bases). CDR1 is SGHDT and CDR2 is YYEEEE in the germline V gene. V shed 1 base and J shed 1 base, with 14 bases lying between them. The CDR3 has 16 residues. CDR3 sequence reads: CASSLRQRSSNTEAFF. The CDR3 region has the DNA TGTGCCAGCAGCTTGAGACAGCGATCCTCGAACACTGAAGCTTTCTTT.

This rearrangement joins TRBV5-1 to TRBJ1-2, with TRBD1 matching 9 bases. V dropped 2 bases and J dropped 8; count of bases not matched to a gene: 10. The CDR3 contains 15 residues. From germline, CDR1 is SGHRS and CDR2 YFSETQ. CDR3 in DNA: TGCGCCAGCAGCTTTTGGGGACAGGGCTCGGGCGGCTACACCTTC. Translated, it gives CASSFWGQGSGGYTF.

In its sample, this clone was seen once. The rearrangement links TRBV19 to TRBJ1-5; D is undetermined. The V and J ends lost 5 bases and 2 bases respectively, with 10 bases between them. The germline CDR1 and CDR2 sequences are LNHDA and SQIVND (reference sequence). The CDR3 contains 14 residues. This chain's CDR3 is CASSESRGNQPQHF. The DNA of the CDR3 is TGTGCCAGTAGTGAGTCCCGGGGCAATCAGCCCCAGCATTTT.

The chain combines TRBV7-8 with TRBJ1-2, with D tentatively TRBD1 (6 bases). Trimming pared 5 bases from V and 6 bases from J, leaving 10 bases between. From germline, CDR1 is SGHVS and CDR2 FQNEAQ. The CDR3 is made up of 12 amino acids. CDR3 sequence: CASSPQGDGYTF. In DNA form, the CDR3 reads TGTGCCAGCAGCCCACAGGGAGATGGCTACACCTTC.

As concerns this clone: Distinct nucleotide sequences in the sample also encode this CDR3. V and J are TRBV7-9 and TRBJ2-7; possibly TRBD1 for D (5 bases). Germline values: CDR1 SEHNR, CDR2 FQNEAQ (reference sequence). The CDR3 runs 13 residues. Trimming took off 1 base at V and 5 bases at J, with 9 bases between the two ends. The CDR3 bases are TGTGCCAGCAGCTTAGGGGCAGGGAACGAGCAGTACTTC. This translates into CASSLGAGNEQYF.

This chain connects TRBV30 to TRBJ1-1; perhaps TRBD1 as D (6 bases). Germline V gene sequence: CDR1 GTSNPN, CDR2 SVGIG (reference sequence). V lost 3 bases and J 0 bases, leaving 14 bases between the germline ends. The CDR3 loop spans 15 amino acids. CDR3 nucleotide sequence: TGTGCCTGGAGACAATGGGACAACATGAACACTGAAGCTTTCTTT. Its translation: CAWRQWDNMNTEAFF.